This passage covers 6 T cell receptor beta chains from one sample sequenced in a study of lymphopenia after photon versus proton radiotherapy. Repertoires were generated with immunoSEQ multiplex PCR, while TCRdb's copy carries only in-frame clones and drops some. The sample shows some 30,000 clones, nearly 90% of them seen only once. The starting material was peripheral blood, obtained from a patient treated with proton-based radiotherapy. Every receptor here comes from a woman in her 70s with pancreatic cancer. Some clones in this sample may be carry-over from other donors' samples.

The CDR3 loop reads CASSWTSSYEQYF. The CDR3 coding sequence is TGTGCCAGCAGCTGGACCTCCTCCTACGAGCAGTACTTC. The rearrangement links TRBV28 to TRBJ2-7; no clear D. V lost 6 bases and J lost 0, with 9 bases in between. Per germline, CDR1 MDHEN and CDR2 SYDVKM. The CDR3 totals 13 residues.

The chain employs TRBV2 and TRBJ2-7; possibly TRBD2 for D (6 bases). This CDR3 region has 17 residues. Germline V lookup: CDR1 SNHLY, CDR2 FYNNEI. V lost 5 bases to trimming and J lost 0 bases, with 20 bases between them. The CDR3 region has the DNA TGTGCCAGCAGTCCAGCGCCAGGGCGGGGCAGCTCCTACGAGCAGTACTTC. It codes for CASSPAPGRGSSYEQYF.

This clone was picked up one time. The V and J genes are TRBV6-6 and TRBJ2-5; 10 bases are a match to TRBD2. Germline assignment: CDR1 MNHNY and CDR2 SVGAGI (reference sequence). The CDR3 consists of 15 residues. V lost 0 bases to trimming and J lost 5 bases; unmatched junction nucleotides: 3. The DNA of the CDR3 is TGTGCCAGCAGTTACTCTCTAGCGGGGGAGGAGACCCAGTACTTC. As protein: CASSYSLAGEETQYF.

The CDR3 reads CASRVGGVTGNEQYF. CDR3 bases: TGTGCCAGTCGGGTAGGGGGGGTGACAGGGAACGAGCAGTACTTC. The chain couples TRBV28 to TRBJ2-7, with D tentatively TRBD1 or TRBD2 (7 bases each). The V and J ends lost 9 bases and 5 bases respectively, with 23 bases between them. Germline loops: CDR1 MDHEN, CDR2 SYDVKM. This CDR3 is 15 amino acids long.

The CDR3 DNA follows: TGTGCCAGCAGCCCGACAGTCACCGGGGAGCTGTTTTTT. Its protein product is CASSPTVTGELFF. The genes are TRBV9 and TRBJ2-2; D may be TRBD1 (5 bases). This CDR3 region has 13 residues. Germline CDR1 reads SGDLS; CDR2 reads YYNGEE. Between the trimmed V and J ends, which lost 4 bases and 4 bases, there was a span of 8 bases.

CDR3 in DNA: TGTGCCAGCAGCACGATGACTAATGAGCAGTTCTTC. It translates to CASSTMTNEQFF. The genes are TRBV6-6 and TRBJ2-1; D is unresolved. This CDR3 region has 12 residues. The V and J ends lost 6 bases and 7 bases respectively, with 10 bases between them. CDR1 and CDR2 from the germline V gene are MNHNY and SVGAGI (reference sequence).